These T cell receptor beta chains were read from a single sample in a study of identical twins. TCRdb analysed the 5' RACE reads with MiXCR anew, one entry per CDR3 protein. Among roughly 1.6 million distinct CDR3 sequences listed, roughly a third were seen once. The sequenced sample was cord blood. The receptor set was obtained from a newborn girl in good health. Both conserved end residues are part of each CDR3. Each record gives: D gene, V gene, J gene, clone size, CDR3 length, CDR3 protein, CDR3 DNA. The D gene is left open where the match is weak. The size of a clone is reported for some rows only, either as once, few or many, or as a class for expanded clones.

d_gene: NA
v_gene: TRBV20-1
j_gene: TRBJ2-3
abundance: few
len: 14
CDR3aa: CSAREAASTDTQYF
CDR3nt: TGCAGTGCTAGAGAAGCGGCTAGCACAGATACGCAGTATTTT

d_gene: NA
v_gene: TRBV20-1
j_gene: TRBJ1-5
abundance: once
len: 19
CDR3aa: CSATPTPSSRGYSNQPQHF
CDR3nt: TGCAGTGCTACTCCAACCCCATCAAGCCGGGGGTATAGCAATCAGCCCCAGCATTTT

d_gene: NA
v_gene: TRBV6-5
j_gene: TRBJ1-1
abundance: NA
len: 14
CDR3aa: CASSPSPLNTEAFF
CDR3nt: TGTGCCAGCAGCCCCAGTCCCCTGAACACTGAAGCTTTCTTT

d_gene: NA
v_gene: TRBV6-5
j_gene: TRBJ1-5
abundance: few
len: 16
CDR3aa: CASSKTYTGRRQPQHF
CDR3nt: TGTGCCAGCAGTAAAACTTACACAGGAAGACGTCAGCCCCAGCATTTT

d_gene: NA
v_gene: TRBV3-1
j_gene: TRBJ1-2
abundance: few
len: 15
CDR3aa: CASSQPRIGYYGYTF
CDR3nt: TGTGCCAGCAGCCAACCTAGAATAGGGTACTATGGCTACACCTTC

d_gene: TRBD1
v_gene: TRBV27
j_gene: TRBJ2-1
abundance: NA
len: 15
CDR3aa: CASSSLGTGRNEQFF
CDR3nt: TGTGCCAGCAGTTCACTCGGGACAGGGAGGAATGAGCAGTTCTTC

d_gene: TRBD2
v_gene: TRBV27
j_gene: TRBJ2-4
abundance: NA
len: 18
CDR3aa: CASSLGLAGVGWKNIQYF
CDR3nt: TGTGCCAGCAGTCTAGGACTAGCGGGAGTCGGTTGGAAAAACATTCAGTACTTC

d_gene: NA
v_gene: TRBV12-3/TRBV12-4
j_gene: TRBJ2-1
abundance: NA
len: 16
CDR3aa: CASSLKKGGEQETQFF
CDR3nt: TGTGCCAGCAGTCTGAAAAAGGGGGGTGAGCAAGAGACCCAGTTCTTC

d_gene: NA
v_gene: TRBV5-1
j_gene: TRBJ1-3
abundance: NA
len: 16
CDR3aa: CASSFRGPDSGNTIYF
CDR3nt: TGCGCCAGCAGCTTCCGAGGGCCTGACTCTGGAAACACCATATATTTT

d_gene: NA
v_gene: TRBV20-1
j_gene: TRBJ2-7
abundance: NA
len: 13
CDR3aa: CSASPGPSYEQYF
CDR3nt: TGCAGTGCTAGCCCGGGACCTTCCTACGAGCAGTACTTC

d_gene: NA
v_gene: TRBV5-6
j_gene: TRBJ1-6
abundance: NA
len: 14
CDR3aa: CASSLAGLDSPLHF
CDR3nt: TGTGCCAGCAGCTTGGCAGGTCTGGATTCACCCCTCCACTTT

d_gene: TRBD1
v_gene: TRBV5-1
j_gene: TRBJ2-7
abundance: few
len: 15
CDR3aa: CASSLVTGDSYEQYF
CDR3nt: TGCGCCAGCAGCTTGGTGACAGGGGATTCCTACGAGCAGTACTTC

d_gene: NA
v_gene: TRBV10-3
j_gene: TRBJ2-1
abundance: many
len: 11
CDR3aa: CAISDRDEQFF
CDR3nt: TGTGCCATCAGTGATCGGGATGAGCAGTTCTTC

d_gene: TRBD2
v_gene: TRBV4-1
j_gene: TRBJ2-1
abundance: NA
len: 19
CDR3aa: CASSLYYTKLAGGNNEQFF
CDR3nt: TGCGCCAGCAGCCTATACTACACCAAACTAGCGGGAGGGAACAATGAGCAGTTCTTC

d_gene: TRBD1
v_gene: TRBV25-1
j_gene: TRBJ1-1
abundance: NA
len: 13
CDR3aa: CASTPRGRGEAFF
CDR3nt: TGTGCCAGCACCCCCAGGGGGCGGGGTGAAGCTTTCTTT

d_gene: NA
v_gene: TRBV13
j_gene: TRBJ1-2
abundance: NA
len: 15
CDR3aa: CASSLGGRRDYGYTF
CDR3nt: TGTGCCAGCAGCTTAGGAGGCAGGCGCGACTATGGCTACACCTTC

d_gene: NA
v_gene: TRBV7-9
j_gene: TRBJ2-7
abundance: many
len: 16
CDR3aa: CASTPTPTSLYNEQYF
CDR3nt: TGTGCCAGCACCCCGACCCCAACCTCGCTCTATAACGAGCAGTACTTC

d_gene: NA
v_gene: TRBV25-1
j_gene: TRBJ1-2
abundance: few
len: 13
CDR3aa: CASSGGDGYGYTF
CDR3nt: TGTGCCAGCAGTGGGGGCGACGGCTATGGCTACACCTTC

d_gene: TRBD2
v_gene: TRBV5-1
j_gene: TRBJ2-4
abundance: many
len: 14
CDR3aa: CASSLLAGENIQYF
CDR3nt: TGCGCCAGCAGCTTGCTAGCGGGAGAAAACATTCAGTACTTC

d_gene: NA
v_gene: TRBV28
j_gene: TRBJ1-5
abundance: few
len: 14
CDR3aa: CASSFRISNQPQHF
CDR3nt: TGTGCCAGCAGTTTCCGGATTAGCAATCAGCCCCAGCATTTT

d_gene: NA
v_gene: TRBV19
j_gene: TRBJ2-4
abundance: NA
len: 15
CDR3aa: CASSILAAKENIQYF
CDR3nt: TGTGCCAGTAGTATTCTTGCGGCTAAAGAAAACATTCAGTACTTC

d_gene: NA
v_gene: TRBV9
j_gene: TRBJ2-5
abundance: few
len: 14
CDR3aa: CASSVGASEKTQYF
CDR3nt: TGTGCCAGCAGCGTAGGAGCTAGCGAGAAGACCCAGTACTTC

d_gene: NA
v_gene: TRBV5-1
j_gene: TRBJ2-3
abundance: many
len: 12
CDR3aa: CASRAYADTQYF
CDR3nt: TGCGCCAGCAGAGCCTACGCAGATACGCAGTATTTT

d_gene: TRBD1
v_gene: TRBV4-2
j_gene: TRBJ1-6
abundance: few
len: 16
CDR3aa: CASSQDDGQGYSPLHF
CDR3nt: TGTGCCAGCAGCCAAGATGACGGACAGGGCTATTCACCCCTCCACTTT

d_gene: TRBD2
v_gene: TRBV5-1
j_gene: TRBJ2-3
abundance: NA
len: 18
CDR3aa: CASSSLAGAPSGSDTQYF
CDR3nt: TGCGCCAGCAGCTCCCTAGCGGGGGCCCCTTCGGGGTCAGATACGCAGTATTTT

d_gene: TRBD2
v_gene: TRBV6-1
j_gene: TRBJ2-5
abundance: NA
len: 15
CDR3aa: CASSAGLAVPETQYF
CDR3nt: TGTGCCAGCAGTGCTGGCCTAGCGGTCCCTGAGACCCAGTACTTC

d_gene: NA
v_gene: TRBV4-1
j_gene: TRBJ2-7
abundance: NA
len: 15
CDR3aa: CASSTQVYSGYEQYF
CDR3nt: TGCGCCAGCAGCACACAGGTTTACTCAGGGTACGAGCAGTACTTC

d_gene: TRBD1
v_gene: TRBV29-1
j_gene: TRBJ2-5
abundance: NA
len: 15
CDR3aa: CSVAGLGQEKETQYF
CDR3nt: TGCAGCGTTGCGGGGCTGGGACAGGAGAAAGAGACCCAGTACTTC

d_gene: NA
v_gene: TRBV5-1
j_gene: TRBJ2-1
abundance: NA
len: 13
CDR3aa: CASGALDHNEQFF
CDR3nt: TGCGCCAGCGGGGCCCTAGATCACAATGAGCAGTTCTTC

d_gene: NA
v_gene: TRBV14
j_gene: TRBJ2-4
abundance: NA
len: 15
CDR3aa: CASSQIGWNKNIQYF
CDR3nt: TGTGCCAGCAGCCAGATAGGGTGGAACAAAAACATTCAGTACTTC

d_gene: NA
v_gene: TRBV28
j_gene: TRBJ2-4
abundance: NA
len: 16
CDR3aa: CAGSPLRQVAKNIQYF
CDR3nt: TGTGCCGGCAGTCCCCTTAGACAGGTAGCCAAAAACATTCAGTACTTC

d_gene: NA
v_gene: TRBV6-1
j_gene: TRBJ2-7
abundance: NA
len: 16
CDR3aa: CASSEYGGPLSYEQYF
CDR3nt: TGTGCCAGCAGTGAATACGGCGGCCCTCTCTCCTACGAGCAGTACTTC

d_gene: NA
v_gene: TRBV29-1
j_gene: TRBJ1-2
abundance: many
len: 14
CDR3aa: CSVVGLYTGNGYTF
CDR3nt: TGCAGCGTTGTTGGGCTATATACAGGGAATGGCTACACCTTC

d_gene: TRBD1
v_gene: TRBV11-2
j_gene: TRBJ1-2
abundance: NA
len: 15
CDR3aa: CASSWGDRANYGYTF
CDR3nt: TGTGCCAGCAGCTGGGGGGACAGAGCTAACTATGGCTACACCTTC

d_gene: NA
v_gene: TRBV20-1
j_gene: TRBJ1-5
abundance: few
len: 15
CDR3aa: CSASPGPLSSQPQHF
CDR3nt: TGCAGTGCTAGCCCGGGCCCCCTATCGAGTCAGCCCCAGCATTTT

d_gene: TRBD2
v_gene: TRBV12-3/TRBV12-4
j_gene: TRBJ2-7
abundance: NA
len: 13
CDR3aa: CASRDGLAYEQYF
CDR3nt: TGTGCCAGCAGGGATGGACTAGCCTACGAGCAGTACTTC

d_gene: NA
v_gene: TRBV5-5
j_gene: TRBJ2-6
abundance: NA
len: 14
CDR3aa: CASSWLSGANVLTF
CDR3nt: TGTGCCAGCAGCTGGCTCTCTGGGGCCAACGTCCTGACTTTC